This T cell receptor beta chain emerged from a study of blood T cell repertoires in COVID-19. In the original processing: For nucleated cells, counts were estimated from reference gene primer amplification. Some clones are missing from TCRdb's copy, which holds only in-frame ones; the method was immunoSEQ multiplex PCR. V, J and clone size reflect that table, while D and trimming were determined from the DNA. The profile shows under 250,000 clones, roughly 90% of them singletons. The CDR3 is made up of 14 amino acids. V was shortened by 8 bases and J by 1 base, with 14 bases between the two germline ends. The germline CDR1 and CDR2 sequences are MNHEY and SMNVEV (reference sequence).

The chain joins TRBV27 to TRBJ1-1; perhaps TRBD1 as D (5 bases). Sequences were obtained from PBMCs or T cells enriched from blood (not recorded which). This clonotype was sampled from a woman in her 30s with acute COVID-19. The DNA for the CDR3 is TGTGCCAGCCCTAGACAGAACAAGAACACTGAAGCTTTCTTT. Translating gives CASPRQNKNTEAFF.